The table lists the clone carrying this TCR beta chain with a few counts. The antigen remains unidentified. These data are taken from a study of T cell repertoires in cytomegalovirus infection. At the level of the study: Matching HLA type, along with CMV infection, was indicated by public TCR beta signatures.

TCRdb redid the calling of the reads with MiXCR, one entry per CDR3 protein. The sample has approximately 550,000 distinct CDR3 sequences, 16% seen once. Germline-derived CDR1 and CDR2 are SNHLY and FYNNEI. The CDR3 contains 14 residues. Trimming took 6 bases from V and 6 from J, leaving 15 bases between them. Study-wide results and limits: In two of eight donors, the top clonotype was HLA-C-restricted CMV-specific. Carriers of CMV plus the relevant HLA were identified by cumulative public TCR beta family frequency.

The sample taken for sequencing was CD8+ T cells from PBMCs. This chain connects TRBV2 to TRBJ2-1; no clear D. The TCR originated in a human donor in good health (CMV status not recorded). Some clones in this sample may be carry-over from other donors' samples. The DNA for the CDR3 is TGTGCCAGCAGCCCAATAGGGTCGATCAATGAGCAGTTCTTC. The encoded protein is CASSPIGSINEQFF.